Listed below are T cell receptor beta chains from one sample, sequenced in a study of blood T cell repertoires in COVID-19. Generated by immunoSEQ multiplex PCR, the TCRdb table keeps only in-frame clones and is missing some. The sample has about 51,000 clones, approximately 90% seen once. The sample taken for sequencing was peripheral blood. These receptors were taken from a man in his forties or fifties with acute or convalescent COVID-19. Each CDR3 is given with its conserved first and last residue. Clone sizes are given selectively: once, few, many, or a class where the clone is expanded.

CDR3: CASSLEASNYGYTF
V: TRBV5-1
J: TRBJ1-2
size: -

CDR3: CASSTSTSGGADTQYF
V: TRBV9
J: TRBJ2-3
size: once

CDR3: CATSNYLLAGPNQPQHF
V: TRBV15
J: TRBJ1-5
size: -

CDR3: CASSPPWGRSYGYTF
V: TRBV7-8
J: TRBJ1-2
size: -

CDR3: CASSLQGSHGYTF
V: TRBV13
J: TRBJ1-2
size: -

CDR3: CAWSSGGYTF
V: TRBV30
J: TRBJ1-2
size: -

CDR3: CASSLTGLAGGPYEQYF
V: TRBV11-2
J: TRBJ2-7
size: -

CDR3: CASRSGTYNSPLHF
V: TRBV6-5
J: TRBJ1-6
size: -

CDR3: CASSPGLQAEQYF
V: TRBV19
J: TRBJ2-7
size: few

CDR3: CASSREAGGPWNEQFF
V: TRBV2
J: TRBJ2-1
size: once

CDR3: CASRLGTDLRTGELFF
V: TRBV2
J: TRBJ2-2
size: -

CDR3: CASSLSQGSGQPQHF
V: TRBV27
J: TRBJ1-5
size: once

CDR3: CASSGEGGQYNQPQHF
V: TRBV2
J: TRBJ1-5
size: -

CDR3: CASSQDRAGMNTEAFF
V: TRBV19
J: TRBJ1-1
size: -

CDR3: CASSLVSGNTIYF
V: TRBV7-8
J: TRBJ1-3
size: -

CDR3: CASSYHDGGYYTEAFF
V: TRBV6-5
J: TRBJ1-1
size: -

CDR3: CASSSSTGVSEAFF
V: TRBV5-5
J: TRBJ1-1
size: once

CDR3: CASSWSGTLTGELFF
V: TRBV19
J: TRBJ2-2
size: -

CDR3: CAISEQEGTDTQYF
V: TRBV10-3
J: TRBJ2-3
size: -

CDR3: CAWRPRDTRSYNEQFF
V: TRBV30
J: TRBJ2-1
size: -

CDR3: CASRSQGGSYEQYF
V: TRBV2
J: TRBJ2-7
size: -

CDR3: CASSPTTSGGTDTQYF
V: TRBV18
J: TRBJ2-3
size: -

CDR3: CASSINNRVDEQYF
V: TRBV28
J: TRBJ2-7
size: -

CDR3: CASSLSTVPGANVLTF
V: TRBV7-6
J: TRBJ2-6
size: -

CDR3: CTSSQDLGQGSYEQYF
V: TRBV1
J: TRBJ2-7
size: -

CDR3: CASKRASTDTQYF
V: TRBV7-2
J: TRBJ2-3
size: -

CDR3: CATSRDRGGYNEQFF
V: TRBV15
J: TRBJ2-1
size: once

CDR3: CASSYMESNQPQHF
V: TRBV6-6
J: TRBJ1-5
size: few

CDR3: CASSFDRVDEQYF
V: TRBV5-1
J: TRBJ2-7
size: -

CDR3: CASSKGQDNSPLHF
V: TRBV28
J: TRBJ1-6
size: -

CDR3: CASSPGSRGNQPQHF
V: TRBV6-5
J: TRBJ1-5
size: -

CDR3: CASSLLQGSSGNTIYF
V: TRBV5-1
J: TRBJ1-3
size: -

CDR3: CASSEDRAYSSPLHF
V: TRBV2
J: TRBJ1-6
size: -

CDR3: CASSLEGVSGYGYTF
V: TRBV5-1
J: TRBJ1-2
size: -

CDR3: CASHQRGSYTDTQYF
V: TRBV18
J: TRBJ2-3
size: once

CDR3: CATSGAGGNNEQFF
V: TRBV19
J: TRBJ2-1
size: -

CDR3: CASSLKTRKTGVNTEAFF
V: TRBV3-1/TRBV3-2
J: TRBJ1-1
size: -

CDR3: CSASQKGDKYGYTF
V: TRBV20-1
J: TRBJ1-2
size: -

CDR3: CASSYSESNTEAFF
V: TRBV6-5
J: TRBJ1-1
size: -

CDR3: CASSRPGGPGNTIYF
V: TRBV4-1
J: TRBJ1-3
size: -

CDR3: CASSQGGNTIYF
V: TRBV9
J: TRBJ1-3
size: once

CDR3: CASRPGTGGEQYF
V: TRBV27
J: TRBJ2-7
size: -

CDR3: CASSPGFAASSYEQYF
V: TRBV5-1
J: TRBJ2-7
size: -

CDR3: CASRNAGSYEQYF
V: TRBV7-2
J: TRBJ2-7
size: -

CDR3: CASSEDRLNSPLHF
V: TRBV6-4
J: TRBJ1-6
size: -